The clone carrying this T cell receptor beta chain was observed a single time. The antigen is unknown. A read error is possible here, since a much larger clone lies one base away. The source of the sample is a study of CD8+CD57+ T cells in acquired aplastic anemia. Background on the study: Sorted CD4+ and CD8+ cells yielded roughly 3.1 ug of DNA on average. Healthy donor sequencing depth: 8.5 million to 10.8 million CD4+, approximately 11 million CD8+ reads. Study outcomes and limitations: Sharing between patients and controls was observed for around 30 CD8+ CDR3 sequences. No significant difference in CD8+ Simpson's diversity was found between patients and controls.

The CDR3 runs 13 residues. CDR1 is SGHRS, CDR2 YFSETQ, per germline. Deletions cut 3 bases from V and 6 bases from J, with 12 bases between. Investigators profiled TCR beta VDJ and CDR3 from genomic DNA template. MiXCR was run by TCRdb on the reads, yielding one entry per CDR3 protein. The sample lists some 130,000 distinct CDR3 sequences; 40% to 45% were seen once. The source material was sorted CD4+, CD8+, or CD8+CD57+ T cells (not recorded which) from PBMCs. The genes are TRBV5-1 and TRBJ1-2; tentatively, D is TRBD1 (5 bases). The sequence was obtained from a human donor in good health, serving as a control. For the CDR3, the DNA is TGCGCCAGCAGCTCCCGAGGACAACATGGCTACACCTTC. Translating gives CASSSRGQHGYTF.